Included here is one T cell receptor beta chain sequence, with context. It has no known antigen specificity. No much larger clonotype is one base removed from it; base qualities were not supplied. These data come from a study of response to subunit inactivated influenza vaccine (dated by TCRdb to 2016 to 2019). Concerning the study at large: The study used deep quantitative T cell receptor repertoire profiling to track responses to a trivalent subunit inactivated influenza vaccine. Overall study results and their limits: According to the authors, only a limited number of new T cells may be recruited by each seasonal influenza vaccination.

The method behind the library was RT-PCR. The listed sequencing device is Illumina HiSeq 2500. TCRdb handled the public reads itself, with Q25 trimming in fastp and clone calling in MiXCR, and kept productive beta chains. Each CDR3 protein appears once, grouped with its most common genes and DNA. The sample table holds just under 550,000 distinct CDR3 sequences, of which around a quarter were seen once. The ten largest clones add up to 2.8% of the sample. After removal of 5 bases from V and 13 bases from J, the junction retains 8 bases not matched to a gene. Counted from cysteine to phenylalanine, this CDR3 has 13 amino acids. Only the CDR3 portion is preserved as DNA: 39 bases, with reading frame beginning at the first base. These sequences were also reported in another study, on T cells expressing NK-cell markers. Looking at the second paper: The TCR beta cDNA libraries were made using 5'RACE template switching, a step that added both a universal primer site and unique molecular identifiers. About 8 donors provided sorted CD3+CD56+NKG2C+, CD3+CD56+NKG2C- and CD3+CD56-NKG2C+ T-cell subsets, whose TCR beta-chain repertoires were profiled. Seven of the eight sequenced donors were HCMV-seropositive and one was HCMV-seronegative. In several experiments an anti-gammadeltaTCR antibody was added to restrict sorting to alphabetaTCR-expressing T cells. In roughly 6 donors, the dominant CD3+CD56+NKG2C+ clonotypes ranked among the top 10 CD8+ clonotypes, making up roughly 1.0-7.5% of CD8+ T cells. Those dominant clonotypes were again the most abundant among CD3+CD56-NKG2C+ cells in a few donors, at roughly 25-60.1%. It remained unclear whether the expanded NKG2C-expressing T cell clones were specific for HCMV antigens. Randomly selected healthy volunteers, three men and five women, were used as the eight sequenced donors. HCMV-specific IgG was detected in serum with a commercial ELISA kit to determine HCMV serostatus. Peripheral blood mononuclear cells were isolated from blood by Ficoll density gradient centrifugation. Magnetic immunoseparation with Miltenyi isolation kits was used to isolate CD4+ and CD8+ T cells from PBMC. cDNA synthesis was primed from the TCR beta constant segment and was followed by two successive PCR amplification steps. Sequencing of the libraries produced 2 x 150 bp reads on Illumina HiSeq 2000/2500, MiSeq or NextSeq. MIGEC handled demultiplexing of the reads and grouping by UMI, while MiTCR was used to assemble and quantify clonotypes. To exclude erroneous sequences, any TCR cDNA sequence not supported by at least two reads was discarded. The tcR package was used for downstream repertoire analysis, and clonotypes were matched between fractions using CDR3 nucleotide sequence together with V segment. VDJmatch was used to annotate antigen specificity against VDJdb, with one amino acid substitution allowed in CDR3.

The V and J segments used are TRBV12-3 or TRBV12-4 and TRBJ1-6, with TRBD1 matching 7 junction bases. The starting material was CD4+ T cells sorted from PBMCs, obtained about 12 days after vaccination. This TCR derives from a man aged 50-59 years who received an inactivated influenza vaccine. Donor details come from another sample of the same person, matched by shared clones. The CDR3 corresponds to CASSRRQGEPLHF. The DNA is TGTGCCAGCAGTCGACGACAGGGTGAGCCCCTCCACTTT.